The 30 T cell receptor beta chains reported below all come from one sample, sequenced in a study of T cells expressing NK-cell markers. From its re-call of the 5' RACE reads, TCRdb lists each CDR3 protein once, without DNA. The ten top clones account for approximately 1.4%, within a sample of some 460,000 distinct CDR3 sequences. Sequencing input: blood T cells: a sorted CD56 or NKG2C T cell subset, CD4+ or CD8+ T cells, or bulk PBMC T cells (not recorded which). The receptors derive from a woman between 50 and 59 years old in good health.

V is TRBV5-1 and J is TRBJ2-5; TCRdb proposes TRBD1, but this gene call is untestable without DNA. The CDR3 consists of 14 residues. Germline CDR1 is SGHRS and CDR2 is YFSETQ. The CDR3 here is CASSLGTGLETQYF.

The chain combines TRBV6-5 with TRBJ2-5; no DNA is available, so the TRBD1 call from TCRdb remains unchecked. Germline V gene sequence: CDR1 MNHEY, CDR2 SVGAGI. CDR3 length: 13 amino acids. The CDR3 loop is CASSRRGLETQYF.

The chain carries TRBV5-1 and TRBJ1-2; checking the TCRdb D call of TRBD1 is not possible without DNA. The CDR3 runs 13 residues. Germline V gene data show CDR1 as SGHRS and CDR2 as YFSETQ. The CDR3 here is CASSLGTAYGYTF.

The genes are TRBV28 and TRBJ2-2. Germline loops: CDR1 MDHEN, CDR2 SYDVKM. CDR3 length: 13 residues. CDR3 loop: CASSLYRPGELFF. Combining the CDR3 with reference TRBV28 and TRBJ2-2 gives the whole variable domain DVKVTQSSRYLVKRTGEKVFLECVQDMDHENMFWYRQDPGLGLRLIYFSYDVKMKEKGDIPEGYSVSREKKERFSLILESASTNQTSMYLCASSLYRPGELFFGEGSRLTVL.

The chain's CDR3 is CASSETTGAPMGYTF. The chain links TRBV10-1 to TRBJ1-2; there is no DNA to check the TCRdb D call of TRBD1. Germline V gene data show CDR1 as WNHNN and CDR2 as SYGVQD (reference sequence). The CDR3 has 15 amino acids.

CDR3 region: CAWSLTSPGELFF. J is TRBJ2-2 and V is TRBV30; TCRdb gives TRBD2 as the D gene, but with no DNA this cannot be confirmed. This CDR3 is 13 amino acids long. Per the germline V gene, CDR1 is GTSNPN and CDR2 is SVGIG (reference sequence).

The chain recombines TRBV20-1 with TRBJ2-5; there is no DNA to check the TCRdb D call of TRBD1. From germline, CDR1 is DFQATT and CDR2 SNEGSKA (reference sequence). The CDR3 is 14 amino acids. The CDR3 here is CSAPFGGTQETQYF.

The V and J genes are TRBV15 and TRBJ2-7; TCRdb's assignment of TRBD2 cannot be checked, as there is no DNA. Germline-derived CDR1 and CDR2 are LNHNV and YYDKDF (reference sequence). This CDR3 is built from 17 residues. The CDR3 reads CATSREAGGFVSYEQYF.

V gene TRBV10-2 combines with J gene TRBJ1-4. This CDR3 is 11 amino acids long. CDR1 WSHSY and CDR2 SAAADI come from the germline V gene. The CDR3 spells CASRQNEKLFF.

The J gene is TRBJ2-3, the V gene TRBV20-1; the D gene TCRdb calls, TRBD2, cannot be checked with no DNA. The CDR3 runs to 14 residues. Germline V CDR1 and CDR2: DFQATT, SNEGSKA (reference sequence). This CDR3 is CSARKTGLVDTQYF.

The chain recombines TRBV20-1 with TRBJ2-5; TCRdb names TRBD1, which stays unverified in the absence of DNA. The germline CDR1 and CDR2 sequences are DFQATT and SNEGSKA (reference sequence). CDR3 length: 15 residues. The CDR3 is CSAREGDRVTETQYF.

The chain combines TRBV5-1 with TRBJ2-3; no DNA is available, so the TRBD1 call from TCRdb remains unchecked. The V gene's germline CDR1 is SGHRS and CDR2 YFSETQ. The length of the CDR3 is 15 residues. This CDR3 reads CASSQGVKGTDTQYF.

The rearrangement uses TRBV18 and TRBJ2-7. The CDR3 runs to 12 residues. Germline CDR1 is KGHSH and CDR2 is LQKENI. The CDR3 here is CASSDAEGEQYF.

This chain connects TRBV6-2 or TRBV6-3 to TRBJ2-3; TCRdb reports TRBD1, a call that lacks DNA to check it against. The CDR3 has 17 residues. Germline values: CDR1 MNHEY, CDR2 SVGEGT. CDR3 residues: CASSFTRGTGGTDTQYF.

This chain joins TRBV5-1 and TRBJ2-7; TCRdb's D gene call, TRBD2, goes unchecked for lack of DNA. This CDR3 comprises 14 residues. The germline CDR1 and CDR2 sequences are SGHRS and YFSETQ. The CDR3 loop is CASSFTSGHYEQYF.

The chain links TRBV27 to TRBJ1-2. The CDR3 contains 14 residues. Germline V gene lookup returns CDR1 MNHEY and CDR2 SMNVEV (reference sequence). CDR3 protein: CASSLWAGGDGYTF.

This chain connects TRBV4-1 to TRBJ2-5; without DNA, the TCRdb call of TRBD2 cannot be checked. The CDR3 runs 14 residues. Germline lookup yields CDR1 MGHRA and CDR2 YSYEKL. The chain's CDR3 is CASSQASRGETQYF.

The chain links TRBV11-2 to TRBJ2-1. The CDR3 is 15 amino acids. Germline-derived CDR1 and CDR2 are SGHAT and FQNNGV. The CDR3 sequence: CASRNPGLLANEQFF.

The chain joins TRBV6-4 to TRBJ2-3; TCRdb gives TRBD1 as the D gene, but with no DNA this cannot be confirmed. CDR3 length: 15 residues. CDR1 and CDR2 from the germline V gene are MRHNA and SNTAGT. The CDR3 is CASSEDNTITDTQYF.

This sequence joins TRBV7-6 and TRBJ2-3; TCRdb lists TRBD1, though no DNA is available to test this call. The CDR3 consists of 15 residues. Germline V gene sequence: CDR1 SGHVS, CDR2 FNYEAQ. The CDR3 sequence: CASSVPGQGTDTQYF.

This rearrangement joins TRBV20-1 to TRBJ2-7; TCRdb calls TRBD2, which cannot be checked without DNA. CDR1 and CDR2 (germline): DFQATT, SNEGSKA (reference sequence). CDR3 size: 14 residues. CDR3 region: CSAEELAGGYEQYF.

The V and J genes are TRBV20-1 and TRBJ2-1; the D gene TCRdb calls, TRBD1, cannot be checked with no DNA. From germline, CDR1 is DFQATT and CDR2 SNEGSKA (reference sequence). The CDR3 is 15 amino acids. The CDR3 sequence is CSATSGTGPNNEQFF.

The V gene is TRBV20-1, the J gene TRBJ2-5; with no DNA, the TCRdb D assignment of TRBD2 cannot be verified. Germline V lookup: CDR1 DFQATT, CDR2 SNEGSKA (reference sequence). The CDR3 has 17 residues. CDR3 sequence reads: CSARVLAGAGDQETQYF.

V is TRBV12-3 or TRBV12-4 and J is TRBJ1-2. The CDR3 loop spans 11 amino acids. CDR3 protein: CASSASYGYTF.

The J gene is TRBJ2-5, the V gene TRBV4-2. CDR1 LGHNA and CDR2 YNFKEQ come from the germline V gene. The CDR3 covers 14 residues. CDR3: CASSPTGNQETQYF.

V gene TRBV5-1 combines with J gene TRBJ2-5; TCRdb lists TRBD1, though no DNA is available to test this call. Germline V gives CDR1 SGHRS, CDR2 YFSETQ. The CDR3 sequence is 13 residues long. CDR3: CASRTGEKETQYF.

The chain joins TRBV15 to TRBJ2-3; no DNA is available, so the TRBD2 call from TCRdb remains unchecked. The CDR3 length is 15 residues. CDR1 is LNHNV and CDR2 is YYDKDF in the germline V gene (reference sequence). The chain's CDR3 is CATSREPSGADTQYF.

The rearrangement uses TRBV7-8 and TRBJ2-1; TCRdb's D call, TRBD1, is unchecked because there is no DNA. The CDR3 runs to 16 residues. Germline V gene sequence: CDR1 SGHVS, CDR2 FQNEAQ. The CDR3 sequence: CASSLVGRTGGNEQFF. Based on the CDR3 plus reference TRBV7-8 and TRBJ2-1, the full variable domain is GAGVSQSPRYKVAKRGQDVALRCDPISGHVSLFWYQQALGQGPEFLTYFQNEAQLDKSGLPSDRFFAERPEGSVSTLKIQRTQQEDSAVYLCASSLVGRTGGNEQFFGPGTRLTVL.

The chain couples TRBV20-1 to TRBJ2-1; TCRdb gives TRBD2 as the D gene, but with no DNA this cannot be confirmed. The germline gives CDR1 DFQATT, CDR2 SNEGSKA (reference sequence). This CDR3 is built from 15 residues. CDR3 residues: CSAEKTSRVWGEQFF.

The gene calls are TRBV6-4 and TRBJ1-1. The CDR3 consists of 13 residues. The germline V gene encodes CDR1 MRHNA and CDR2 SNTAGT. The CDR3 region is CASSDSSPTEAFF.